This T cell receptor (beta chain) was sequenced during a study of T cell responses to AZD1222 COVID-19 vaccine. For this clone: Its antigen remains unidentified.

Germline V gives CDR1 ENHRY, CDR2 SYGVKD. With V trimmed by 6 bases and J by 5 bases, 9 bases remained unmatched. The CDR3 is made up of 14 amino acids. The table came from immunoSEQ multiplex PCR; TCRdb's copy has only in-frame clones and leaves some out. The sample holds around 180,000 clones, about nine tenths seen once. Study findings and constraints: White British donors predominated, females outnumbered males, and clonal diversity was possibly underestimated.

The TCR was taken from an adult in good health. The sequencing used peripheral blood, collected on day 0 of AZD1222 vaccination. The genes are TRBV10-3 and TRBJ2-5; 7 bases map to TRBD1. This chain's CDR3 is CAISREGQRETQYF. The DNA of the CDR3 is TGTGCCATCAGCCGAGAGGGACAGAGGGAGACCCAGTACTTC.